The next 2 T cell receptor beta chains were all read from a single sample in a study of blood T cell repertoires in COVID-19. Some clones are missing from TCRdb's copy, which holds only in-frame ones; the method was immunoSEQ multiplex PCR. The sample carries about 150,000 clones, approximately 86% recorded once. Sequenced material: peripheral blood. Source of these receptors: a woman aged 80 or over with active or convalescent COVID-19.

The chain is built from TRBV2 and TRBJ2-7, with D possibly being TRBD1 (6 bases). CDR3 size: 13 residues. Trimming cost V 7 bases and J 3 bases, with 13 bases left between them. Germline assignment: CDR1 SNHLY and CDR2 FYNNEI. In nucleotides, the CDR3 is TGTGCCAGCACCCGGGACAAGGTCTACGAGCAGTACTTC. Translating gives CASTRDKVYEQYF.

With regard to this clone: Other DNA sequences in this specimen translate into the identical CDR3. V is TRBV5-1 and J is TRBJ2-7; D unresolved. This CDR3 contains 13 residues. The V end was cut by 0 bases, the J end by 1 base, with 5 bases between. Germline loops: CDR1 SGHRS, CDR2 YFSETQ. The CDR3 nucleotides are TGCGCCAGCAGCTTGGACGGGTCCTACGAGCAGTACTTC. It is translated as CASSLDGSYEQYF. The variable domain in full, completed from reference TRBV5-1 and TRBJ2-7, reads KAGVTQTPRYLIKTRGQQVTLSCSPISGHRSVSWYQQTPGQGLQFLFEYFSETQRNKGNFPGRFSGRQFSNSRSEMNVSTLELGDSALYLCASSLDGSYEQYFGPGTRLTVT.